These 14 T cell receptor beta chains originate from one sample sequenced in a study of human T cells and chemical hapten exposure. Time point meaning: patch test 2, 6 weeks after DPC sensitization. Treatment given: therapeutic diphenylcyclopropenone sensitization with weekly scalp DPC. One entry per CDR3 protein results from TCRdb running MiXCR on the RACE reads. Here the sample spans over 130,000 distinct CDR3 sequences, over 9.5% being singletons. Specimen: whole blood, collected in connection with sensitization to the hapten diphenylcyclopropenone (DPC). These receptors were collected from a woman between 50 and 59 years old with alopecia areata. Some clones in this sample may be carry-over from other donors' samples.

The chain is built from TRBV5-1 and TRBJ2-2, with D perhaps TRBD1 (6 bases). The CDR3 consists of 15 residues. Germline CDR1 SGHRS, CDR2 YFSETQ. The V gene lost 0 bases and the J gene lost 8 bases, with 14 bases spanning the gap. CDR3 sequence (DNA): TGCGCCAGCAGCTTGGAGACGACCGGACAGGGGGAGCTGTTTTTT. Its protein product is CASSLETTGQGELFF.

At least ten counts were recorded for this clonotype. The rearrangement joins TRBV18 to TRBJ2-1; D not certain. Germline V gene lookup returns CDR1 KGHSH and CDR2 LQKENI. The CDR3 has 13 residues. Trimming left V 1 base short and J 4 bases short, with 5 bases between. The CDR3 DNA reads TGTGCCAGCTCACCACAGAAATACAATGAGCAGTTCTTC. The encoded protein is CASSPQKYNEQFF.

For this clonotype: In this CDR3 the conserved last residue, phenylalanine or tryptophan, is missing, so a read error is likely. The J gene is TRBJ2-3, the V gene TRBV10-3; possible D gene TRBD2, 5 bases. V lost 3 bases to trimming and J lost 3 bases, with 19 bases between them. Looked up from germline, CDR1 is ENHRY and CDR2 is SYGVKD. This CDR3 has 17 amino acids. In DNA, the CDR3 is TGTGCCATCAGTGATTCGGGAACAGCCGCTGGGACAGATACGCAGTATTTA. Translating gives CAISDSGTAAGTDTQYL.

This clonotype was counted only a few times. CDR3 protein: CASSLTGTVTDTQYF. The CDR3 DNA follows: TGTGCCAGCAGCTTAACAGGGACAGTCACAGATACGCAGTATTTT. The chain employs TRBV7-3 and TRBJ2-3; 7 nucleotides match TRBD1. V was clipped by 0 bases and J by 2 bases; unmatched bases: 2. Germline values: CDR1 SGHTA, CDR2 FQGTGA. The CDR3 is 15 amino acids.

On this clonotype: One end of the junction does not line up with germline, which may come from a read error. V and J are TRBV20-1 and TRBJ2-3; 7 nucleotides line up with TRBD2. This CDR3 spans 15 amino acids. CDR1 is DFQATT and CDR2 is SNEGSKA in the germline V gene (reference sequence). CDR3 nucleotides: TGCAGTGCCCCAAACCGGGAGACTAGCACAGATACGCAGTTTTTT. Its translation is CSAPNRETSTDTQFF.

The chain employs TRBV3-1 and TRBJ2-5; 8 bases align to TRBD2. Germline V gene lookup returns CDR1 LGHDT and CDR2 YNNKEL (reference sequence). The CDR3 length is 15 residues. V dropped 5 bases and J dropped 13; count of bases not matched to a gene: 18. CDR3 sequence (DNA): TGTGCCAGCAGCTTAAAGAGCCCCCCCCGGGGGGGGACGTACTTC. Translation: CASSLKSPPRGGTYF.

This clonotype appeared a few times. The J gene is TRBJ2-3, the V gene TRBV6-5, with TRBD1 as a possible D gene (5 bases). The CDR3 totals 15 residues. The V and J ends lost 2 bases and 7 bases respectively, with 16 bases between them. Germline CDR1 is MNHEY and CDR2 is SVGAGI. CDR3 sequence: CASSYTGPNWNTQYF. The CDR3 DNA is TGTGCCAGCAGTTACACAGGACCCAACTGGAATACGCAGTATTTT.

Ten or more counts support this clonotype. The rearrangement links TRBV7-9 to TRBJ2-3; 9 nucleotides align to TRBD2. V shed 5 bases and J 3 bases; nucleotides not matched to a gene: 6. This CDR3 is 15 amino acids long. The germline CDR1 and CDR2 sequences are SEHNR and FQNEAQ (reference sequence). As DNA, the CDR3 is TGTGCCAGCAGCGCTATAGCGGGAGAAACAGATACGCAGTATTTT. Amino acids: CASSAIAGETDTQYF.

The chain combines TRBV7-6 with TRBJ2-2; 9 bases agree with TRBD2. J was trimmed by 2 bases and V by 6 bases; bases with no gene match: 7. The CDR3 spans 16 residues. CDR1 and CDR2 from the germline V gene are SGHVS and FNYEAQ. CDR3 region: CASRPTSGLNTGELFF. The CDR3 DNA reads as TGTGCCAGCAGACCGACTAGCGGACTTAACACCGGGGAGCTGTTTTTT.

This clonotype was counted many times. The CDR3 spells CASSLAARGRPGELFF. As DNA, the CDR3 is TGTGCCAGCAGCTTAGCAGCCAGGGGAAGACCCGGGGAGCTGTTTTTT. V gene TRBV7-2 combines with J gene TRBJ2-2; weak D call: TRBD1 (6 bases). This CDR3 contains 16 residues. The V end was cut by 0 bases, the J end by 6 bases, with 14 bases between. CDR1 is SGHTA, CDR2 FQGNSA, per germline. Combining the CDR3 with reference TRBV7-2 and TRBJ2-2 gives the whole variable domain GAGVSQSPSNKVTEKGKDVELRCDPISGHTALYWYRQSLGQGLEFLIYFQGNSAPDKSGLPSDRFSAERTGGSVSTLTIQRTQQEDSAVYLCASSLAARGRPGELFFGEGSRLTVL.

This clonotype was seen more than once but under ten times. This rearrangement joins TRBV11-2 to TRBJ2-2, with D perhaps matching TRBD2 (6 bases). Trimming removed 1 base at V and 6 bases at J, with 12 bases between. There are 15 residues in the CDR3. Per germline, CDR1 SGHAT and CDR2 FQNNGV. For the CDR3, the DNA is TGTGCCAGCAGCTTAGTCGGGAGCATGGCCGGGGAGCTGTTTTTT. This encodes CASSLVGSMAGELFF.

The CDR3, as DNA: TGTGCCAGCAGCCCCGGGGAAGCCTACAATGAGCAGTTCTTC. Translated: CASSPGEAYNEQFF. The chain recombines TRBV12-3 or TRBV12-4 with TRBJ2-1; D might be TRBD2 (5 bases). This CDR3 spans 14 amino acids. V shed 6 bases and J shed 2 bases, with 11 bases lying between them.

The J gene is TRBJ2-5, the V gene TRBV7-8; D call uncertain. Germline CDR1 and CDR2: SGHVS and FQNEAQ. Trimming left V 1 base short and J 7 bases short, with 16 bases between. The CDR3 contains 15 residues. The CDR3 DNA reads as TGTGCCAGCAGCTTAGAAGGAAGTACCAAGAGGACCCAGTACTTC. Translation: CASSLEGSTKRTQYF.

The V call is TRBV29-1, the J call TRBJ2-5, with TRBD2 identical over 7 bases. This CDR3 contains 15 residues. Trimming removed 3 bases from V and 7 bases from J; junction bases left unmatched: 14. The germline V gene encodes CDR1 SQVTM and CDR2 ANQGSEA. CDR3 nucleotides: TGCAGCGTTGAGCCCGGGCGGGGGACGGCTGCGACCCAGTACTTC. Protein: CSVEPGRGTAATQYF. Complete variable domain (other parts from reference TRBV29-1 and TRBJ2-5): SAVISQKPSRDICQRGTSLTIQCQVDSQVTMMFWYRQQPGQSLTLIATANQGSEATYESGFVIDKFPISRPNLTFSTLTVSNMSPEDSSIYLCSVEPGRGTAATQYFGPGTRLLVL.